Shown below are 26 T cell receptor beta chains from a single sample sequenced in a study of CD8 T cells in ankylosing spondylitis. Study findings and constraints: Blood of patients with ankylosing spondylitis appeared to be characterized by a TCR beta motif of seven or eight highly homologous variants.

Their antigens remain unidentified. MiXCR, run by TCRdb on the 5' RACE reads, gives a single entry per CDR3 protein. The repertoire holds 750,000 to 850,000 distinct CDR3 sequences, with roughly 12% as singletons. Sequencing used blood, either unsorted or a sorted T cell fraction (not recorded which). All receptors come from a male donor with ankylosing spondylitis.

The genes are TRBV20-1 and TRBJ1-4, with D possibly TRBD1 on 6 matching bases. The germline V gene encodes CDR1 DFQATT and CDR2 SNEGSKA (reference sequence). This CDR3 is 11 amino acids long. Trimming left V 6 bases short and J 8 bases short, with 10 bases between. CDR3 protein: CSAIDREKLFF. The CDR3 coding sequence is TGCAGTGCAATCGACAGGGAAAAACTGTTTTTT.

The CDR3: CASSKGWAGEETQYF. The CDR3 DNA reads TGTGCCAGCAGTAAGGGGTGGGCAGGGGAAGAGACCCAGTACTTC. The chain joins TRBV27 to TRBJ2-5, with D possibly being TRBD1 (6 bases). CDR1 is MNHEY, CDR2 SMNVEV, per germline (reference sequence). The CDR3 contains 15 residues. V was trimmed by 5 bases and J by 3 bases, leaving 16 bases between them.

The genes are TRBV24-1 and TRBJ2-3; a possible D gene is TRBD2 (7 bases). Germline V gene lookup returns CDR1 KGHDR and CDR2 SFDVKD. The CDR3 has 14 residues. CDR3 DNA: TGTGCGGGGGGAGGGGGTGCTAGCACAGATACGCAGTATTTT. This gives the protein CAGGGGASTDTQYF.

The chain is built from TRBV12-3 or TRBV12-4 and TRBJ1-4; D remains ambiguous. There are 16 residues in the CDR3. V was pared by 5 bases and J by 0 bases, with 13 bases between. The CDR3 nucleotides are TGTGCCAGCAGTCACGGGCCCGGGACAACTAATGAAAAACTGTTTTTT. It specifies CASSHGPGTTNEKLFF.

This sequence joins TRBV7-6 and TRBJ2-7; perhaps TRBD2 as D (5 bases). The CDR3 has 13 residues. Germline lookup yields CDR1 SGHVS and CDR2 FNYEAQ. Trimming shortened V by 3 bases and J by 8 bases, and 14 bases separated the two germline ends. The CDR3 is CASSFPGSGKQYF. Written as DNA, the CDR3 is TGTGCCAGCAGCTTTCCGGGGTCGGGCAAGCAGTACTTC.

J is TRBJ2-1 and V is TRBV6-2 or TRBV6-3; D not resolved. Germline-derived CDR1 and CDR2 are MNHEY and SVGEGT. V lost 5 bases, J lost 7 bases, and 12 bases lay in between. The CDR3 length is 13 residues. The CDR3 sequence is CASSLTLGNEQFF. CDR3 coding DNA: TGTGCCAGCAGTCTGACCCTTGGGAATGAGCAGTTCTTC.

The gene calls are TRBV11-2 and TRBJ1-2; possibly TRBD1 for D (5 bases). V was cut by 4 bases and J by 7 bases, with 13 bases left in between. The length of the CDR3 is 13 residues. CDR1 SGHAT and CDR2 FQNNGV come from the germline V gene. This CDR3 reads CASSYSGPGGYTF. CDR3 coding DNA: TGTGCCAGCAGCTATTCAGGGCCGGGTGGCTACACCTTC.

In its sample, this clonotype was seen a few times. The gene calls are TRBV4-2 and TRBJ1-4, with no clear D. The CDR3 runs 10 residues. Trimming left V 8 bases short and J 8 bases short, with 6 bases between. Per the germline V gene, CDR1 is LGHNA and CDR2 is YNFKEQ. CDR3 protein: CASQGEKLFF. Here the CDR3 DNA reads TGTGCCAGCCAAGGGGAAAAACTGTTTTTT.

The chain couples TRBV5-1 to TRBJ2-3; tentatively, D is TRBD2 (6 bases). Trimming removed 6 bases at V and 9 bases at J, with 20 bases between. The CDR3 spans 14 residues. The germline gives CDR1 SGHRS, CDR2 YFSETQ. The CDR3 region has the DNA TGCGCCAGCACGCCTGGACCTCCTAGCGTAACGCAGTATTTT. Translated: CASTPGPPSVTQYF. The full variable domain, in which reference TRBV5-1 and TRBJ2-3 provide the parts outside the CDR3, is KAGVTQTPRYLIKTRGQQVTLSCSPISGHRSVSWYQQTPGQGLQFLFEYFSETQRNKGNFPGRFSGRQFSNSRSEMNVSTLELGDSALYLCASTPGPPSVTQYFGPGTRLTVL.

This clonotype showed up just a few times. J is TRBJ2-1 and V is TRBV4-1; D is undetermined. The CDR3 has 13 residues. V shed 4 bases and J shed 4 bases, with 8 bases lying between them. Germline V gives CDR1 MGHRA, CDR2 YSYEKL. CDR3 protein: CASSPMSYNEQFF. Written as DNA, the CDR3 is TGCGCCAGCAGCCCCATGTCGTACAATGAGCAGTTCTTC.

This clonotype was counted between two and nine times. The J gene is TRBJ1-2, the V gene TRBV29-1; 9 bases agree with TRBD1. Losses at the gene ends were 4 bases for V and 7 bases for J; bases not matched to a gene: 7. Germline loops: CDR1 SQVTM, CDR2 ANQGSEA. There are 13 residues in the CDR3. In nucleotides, the CDR3 is TGCAGCGTTGTTGCAGGGGGACAGGGTGGCTACACCTTC. Protein product: CSVVAGGQGGYTF.

CDR3 protein: CASIKERGEQYF. In DNA, the CDR3 is TGTGCCAGCATCAAAGAGAGGGGGGAGCAGTACTTC. The gene calls are TRBV2 and TRBJ2-7; TRBD1 is a possible D gene (6 bases). Germline-derived CDR1 and CDR2 are SNHLY and FYNNEI. Trimming took 7 bases from V and 7 from J, leaving 14 bases between them. The CDR3 is 12 residues long.

As regards this clonotype: One end of the junction fails to match germline, which may point to a read error. The V gene is TRBV6-2 or TRBV6-3, the J gene TRBJ2-4; TRBD2 is a possible D gene (6 bases). CDR3 length equals 14 residues. Germline V gene sequence: CDR1 MNHEY, CDR2 SVGEGT. CDR3 residues: CASSYSINRRADAF. DNA for the CDR3: TGTGCCAGCAGTTACTCGATTAACAGGAGGGCCGATGCCTTC.

This clonotype was recorded a few times. The rearrangement joins TRBV20-1 to TRBJ2-1, with 15 nucleotides matching TRBD2. Germline-derived CDR1 and CDR2 are DFQATT and SNEGSKA (reference sequence). The ends lost 1 base at V and 0 bases at J; junction bases unmatched: 10. This CDR3 is 20 amino acids long. The CDR3 loop is CSARASWTSGGASSYNEQFF. The CDR3 nucleotides read TGCAGTGCTAGAGCGTCCTGGACTAGCGGGGGGGCTTCCTCCTACAATGAGCAGTTCTTC.

The rearrangement links TRBV5-1 to TRBJ1-2; TRBD1 aligns across 9 bases. CDR3 length: 15 residues. Germline values: CDR1 SGHRS, CDR2 YFSETQ. Trimming took 0 bases from V and 7 from J; bases not matched to a gene: 7. In DNA, the CDR3 is TGCGCCAGCAGCTTGGCCCCGGGACAGGGCTTTGGCTACACCTTC. Translated: CASSLAPGQGFGYTF.

This rearrangement joins TRBV6-1 to TRBJ2-5, with 11 positions matching TRBD2. Germline CDR1 is MNHNS and CDR2 is SASEGT. V lost 6 bases and J lost 2; bases outside the gene matches: 8. The CDR3 has 16 amino acids. CDR3 protein: CASRPPGLADQETQYF. Written as DNA, the CDR3 is TGTGCCAGCAGACCCCCGGGACTAGCGGATCAAGAGACCCAGTACTTC.

V usage is TRBV10-3 and J usage is TRBJ2-1, with TRBD2 as a possible D gene (5 bases). This CDR3 is built from 13 residues. Germline V gene sequence: CDR1 ENHRY, CDR2 SYGVKD. V was cut by 11 bases and J by 0 bases, with 11 bases left in between. The CDR3 spells CAGRESSYNEQFF. CDR3 coding DNA: TGTGCCGGTAGGGAGAGCTCCTACAATGAGCAGTTCTTC.

The CDR3 sequence: CASSFGGFDNEQFF. The DNA for the CDR3 is TGCGCCAGCAGCTTTGGCGGGTTTGACAATGAGCAGTTCTTC. V and J are TRBV5-1 and TRBJ2-1; a possible D gene is TRBD2 (5 bases). The V and J ends lost 2 bases and 5 bases respectively, with 11 bases between them. The CDR3 covers 14 residues. Germline values: CDR1 SGHRS, CDR2 YFSETQ.

This clonotype has just one count. The V gene is TRBV29-1, the J gene TRBJ2-7, with 9 bases that match TRBD1. V shed 6 bases and J 6 bases; nucleotides not matched to a gene: 9. The CDR3 has 13 residues. CDR1 is SQVTM, CDR2 ANQGSEA, per germline. This CDR3 reads CSVPGQGAVEQYF. The CDR3 nucleotides are TGCAGCGTCCCGGGACAGGGAGCCGTCGAGCAGTACTTC.

This clonotype came up many times. The chain recombines TRBV7-2 with TRBJ2-5, with a weak D call TRBD1 (6 bases). This CDR3 spans 14 amino acids. Germline CDR1 reads SGHTA; CDR2 reads FQGNSA. V shed 1 base and J shed 5 bases, with 11 bases lying between them. CDR3 amino acids: CASSLGVGAETQYF. The CDR3 region has the DNA TGTGCCAGCAGCTTAGGGGTGGGGGCGGAGACCCAGTACTTC.

This clonotype has just a few counts. The J gene is TRBJ1-3, the V gene TRBV6-1; no clear D. The CDR3 has 14 residues. The germline CDR1 and CDR2 sequences are MNHNS and SASEGT. V lost 7 bases, J lost 1 base, and 11 bases lay in between. CDR3 sequence reads: CASKSGPSGNTIYF. The CDR3 DNA sequence: TGTGCCAGCAAGTCCGGGCCGTCTGGAAACACCATATATTTT.

The V gene is TRBV5-6, the J gene TRBJ2-6; D not resolved. There are 16 residues in the CDR3. V lost 6 bases, J lost 1 base, and 14 bases lay in between. CDR1 and CDR2 from the germline V gene are SGHDT and YYEEEE. The CDR3 spells CASTQSRLSGANVLTF. CDR3 bases: TGTGCCAGCACCCAGAGTCGGCTTTCTGGGGCCAACGTCCTGACTTTC.

This clonotype was observed a few times. The J gene is TRBJ2-7, the V gene TRBV12-3 or TRBV12-4; the D gene is possibly TRBD1 (6 bases). CDR3 length equals 13 residues. V was trimmed by 5 bases and J by 3 bases, leaving 11 bases between them. CDR3 region: CASSTGQIYEQYF. CDR3 DNA sequence: TGTGCCAGCAGTACCGGACAGATCTACGAGCAGTACTTC.

This clonotype was seen a few times. The rearrangement links TRBV19 to TRBJ2-3; D is perhaps TRBD2 (6 bases). Germline V gives CDR1 LNHDA, CDR2 SQIVND (reference sequence). CDR3 length: 13 residues. V shed 6 bases and J shed 0 bases, with 7 bases lying between them. This chain's CDR3 is CASRGLSTDTQYF. The CDR3 DNA sequence: TGTGCCAGTAGGGGACTCAGCACAGATACGCAGTATTTT.

This clonotype is a singleton in its sample. The V gene is TRBV2, the J gene TRBJ2-3; possibly TRBD1 or TRBD2 for D (6 bases each). V lost 5 bases, J lost 2 bases, and 14 bases lay in between. Germline V gene lookup returns CDR1 SNHLY and CDR2 FYNNEI. The CDR3 is 15 amino acids. The CDR3 bases are TGTGCCAGCAGTTTTCAGGGGACTTACACAGATACGCAGTATTTT. Amino acids: CASSFQGTYTDTQYF.

This clonotype has only a few counts. The chain has TRBV20-1 and TRBJ1-2; possible D gene TRBD1, 6 bases. The V gene's germline CDR1 is DFQATT and CDR2 SNEGSKA (reference sequence). This CDR3 region has 13 residues. V lost 3 bases to trimming and J lost 3 bases, with 11 bases between them. Here the CDR3 reads CSARGTSDYGYTF. The CDR3, as DNA: TGCAGTGCTAGGGGGACATCGGACTATGGCTACACCTTC.